This T cell receptor beta chain was recorded in a study of OX40 agonist ivuxolimab in advanced cancers. As for the study in general: Patients undergoing dose escalation presented with hepatocellular carcinoma, melanoma, renal cell or head and neck cancer. Study-level findings and limits: Among the least clonally expanded were partial responders at 0.1-3.0 mg/kg.

Clones were read by immunoSEQ multiplex PCR, and TCRdb kept only the in-frame ones, dropping some. The data show 95,000 to 100,000 clones, about 79% seen once. Germline V gene lookup returns CDR1 SGHTA and CDR2 FQGNSA. V lost 2 bases, J lost 6 bases, and 14 bases lay in between. The CDR3 runs 15 residues. Turning to this clone: Its antigen is not identified.

The receptor was isolated from an adult with an advanced solid tumor such as melanoma, head and neck, liver or kidney cancer. J is TRBJ1-5 and V is TRBV7-2; weak D call: TRBD1 (5 bases). The sequencing here drew on CD4+ or CD8+ T cells sorted from blood, taken in a trial of the OX40 agonist ivuxolimab. The CDR3 here is CASSLRFSGGQPQHF. DNA for the CDR3: TGTGCCAGCAGCTTAAGGTTTAGCGGGGGTCAGCCCCAGCATTTT.